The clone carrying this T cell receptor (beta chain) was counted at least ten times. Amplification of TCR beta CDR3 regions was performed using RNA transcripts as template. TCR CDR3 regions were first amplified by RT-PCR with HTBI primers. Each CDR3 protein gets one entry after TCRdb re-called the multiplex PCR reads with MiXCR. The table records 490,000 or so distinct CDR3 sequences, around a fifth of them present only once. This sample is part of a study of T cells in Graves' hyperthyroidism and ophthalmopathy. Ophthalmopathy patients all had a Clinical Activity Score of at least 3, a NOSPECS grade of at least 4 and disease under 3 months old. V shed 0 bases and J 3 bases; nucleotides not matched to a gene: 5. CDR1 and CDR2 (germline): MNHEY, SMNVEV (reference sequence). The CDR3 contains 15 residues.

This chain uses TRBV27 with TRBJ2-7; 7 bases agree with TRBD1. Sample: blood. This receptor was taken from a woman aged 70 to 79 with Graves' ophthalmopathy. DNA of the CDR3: TGTGCCAGCAGTTTATCACAGGGGTCAAGCTACGAGCAGTACTTC. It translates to CASSLSQGSSYEQYF.